The 15 T cell receptor beta chains below all came from one sample that was sequenced in a study of T cell repertoires in cytomegalovirus infection. TCRdb passed the reads through MiXCR, listing each CDR3 protein once. The data show a few hundred thousand distinct CDR3 sequences, 40% seen once. Antigens of these TCRs are unknown. The sequenced sample was cultured PBMCs, obtained from culture after CMV antigen stimulation. Every receptor here comes from a human donor in good health (CMV status not recorded). Some clones in this sample may be carry-over from other donors' samples.

This clonotype was observed a few times. The chain joins TRBV19 to TRBJ2-3, with TRBD2 identical over 11 bases. The V segment lost 7 bases and the J segment 3 bases; nucleotides outside the gene matches: 6. CDR3 length equals 15 residues. Germline-derived CDR1 and CDR2 are LNHDA and SQIVND (reference sequence). CDR3 DNA sequence: TGTGCCAGTACCCAGACTAGCGGGGCGACAGATACGCAGTATTTT. Its protein is CASTQTSGATDTQYF. The variable domain in full, with the rest retrieved from reference TRBV19 and TRBJ2-3, is DGGITQSPKYLFRKEGQNVTLSCEQNLNHDAMYWYRQDPGQGLRLIYYSQIVNDFQKGDIAEGYSVSREKKESFPLTVTSAQKNPTAFYLCASTQTSGATDTQYFGPGTRLTVL.

This chain joins TRBV25-1 and TRBJ1-4; D gene ambiguous. The germline gives CDR1 MGHDK, CDR2 SYGVNS. The CDR3 contains 12 residues. The V and J ends lost 7 bases and 11 bases respectively, with 14 bases between them. CDR3 sequence reads: CASIGESGKLFF. For the CDR3, the DNA is TGTGCCAGCATCGGGGAGAGCGGTAAACTGTTTTTT. Based on the CDR3 plus reference TRBV25-1 and TRBJ1-4, the full variable domain is EADIYQTPRYLVIGTGKKITLECSQTMGHDKMYWYQQDPGMELHLIHYSYGVNSTEKGDLSSESTVSRIRTEHFPLTLESARPSHTSQYLCASIGESGKLFFGSGTQLSVL.

This sequence joins TRBV6-1 and TRBJ1-5; TRBD1 might be the D (6 bases). The V and J ends lost 11 bases and 0 bases respectively, with 20 bases between them. CDR1 is MNHNS and CDR2 is SASEGT in the germline V gene. The CDR3 extends over 16 amino acids. In nucleotides, the CDR3 is TGTGCCCAACCGGGACAAGTGAATTATAGCAATCAGCCCCAGCATTTT. Its protein product is CAQPGQVNYSNQPQHF.

V and J are TRBV6-2 or TRBV6-3 and TRBJ1-1; D ambiguous. Germline V CDR1 and CDR2: MNHEY, SVGEGT. Trimming cost V 10 bases and J 2 bases, with 17 bases left between them. This CDR3 spans 14 amino acids. The CDR3 nucleotides are TGTGCCACCCGACAATGGATGGAAAACACTGAAGCTTTCTTT. Its translation is CATRQWMENTEAFF.

This clonotype was counted between two and nine times. The rearrangement links TRBV7-8 to TRBJ2-5, with TRBD1 matching 10 bases. Germline V CDR1 and CDR2: SGHVS, FQNEAQ. The CDR3 sequence is 17 residues long. Germline trimming cut 1 base from V and 0 bases from J; bases unmatched to any gene: 5. Here the CDR3 reads CASSLDSGTGDQETQYF. CDR3 DNA sequence: TGTGCCAGCAGCTTAGATTCCGGGACAGGGGACCAAGAGACCCAGTACTTC.

There are a few counts of this clonotype. The chain is built from TRBV6-1 and TRBJ2-3; 7 bases fit TRBD1. The CDR3 is 17 amino acids. CDR1 is MNHNS, CDR2 SASEGT, per germline. The trim removed 7 bases at V and 2 bases at J, leaving 15 bases unmatched. In DNA form, the CDR3 reads TGTGCCAGCAATGCACCCTCCGGGACAGAGAACACAGATACGCAGTATTTT. This codes for CASNAPSGTENTDTQYF.

This clonotype has a handful of counts. This sequence joins TRBV7-2 and TRBJ2-5; D not resolved. V was shortened by 4 bases and J by 10 bases, with 10 bases between the two germline ends. The CDR3 runs 11 residues. Germline V gene data show CDR1 as SGHTA and CDR2 as FQGNSA. Written as DNA, the CDR3 is TGTGCCAGCAGCTACGATTCGGTCCAGTACTTC. Its translation: CASSYDSVQYF.

V is TRBV19 and J is TRBJ2-6; no clear D. Germline V gives CDR1 LNHDA, CDR2 SQIVND (reference sequence). V was clipped by 3 bases and J by 0 bases, with 12 bases between them. This CDR3 has 17 amino acids. DNA of the CDR3: TGTGCCAGTAGTATCCTTGTTCCCACCTCTGGGGCCAACGTCCTGACTTTC. Residues: CASSILVPTSGANVLTF.

In its sample, this clonotype was seen many times. The chain has TRBV7-9 and TRBJ1-2; TRBD1 agrees at 7 bases. The trim removed 6 bases at V and 4 bases at J, leaving 5 bases unmatched. CDR1 and CDR2 from the germline V gene are SEHNR and FQNEAQ (reference sequence). The CDR3 has 13 residues. This CDR3 is CASSPGQSYGYTF. The CDR3 nucleotides read TGTGCCAGCAGTCCGGGACAGTCCTATGGCTACACCTTC. Full variable domain (remainder filled in from reference TRBV7-9 and TRBJ1-2): DTGVSQNPRHKITKRGQNVTFRCDPISEHNRLYWYRQTLGQGPEFLTYFQNEAQLEKSRLLSDRFSAERPKGSFSTLEIQRTEQGDSAMYLCASSPGQSYGYTFGSGTRLTVV.

This chain connects TRBV19 to TRBJ2-1; D unresolved. The germline CDR1 and CDR2 sequences are LNHDA and SQIVND (reference sequence). V lost 7 bases, J lost 0 bases, and 7 bases lay in between. The CDR3 totals 13 residues. The CDR3 DNA follows: TGTGCCAGTACATCAAACTCCTACAATGAGCAGTTCTTC. It specifies CASTSNSYNEQFF.

This clonotype came up once. The chain links TRBV4-3 to TRBJ1-2; perhaps TRBD1 as D (6 bases). Germline loops: CDR1 LGHNA, CDR2 YSLEER. The CDR3 consists of 14 residues. Trimming shortened V by 3 bases and J by 8 bases, and 16 bases separated the two germline ends. CDR3 sequence (DNA): TGCGCCAGCAGCCAGGCCGGGACACCGACAGGCTACACCTTC. It encodes CASSQAGTPTGYTF.

This clonotype was detected only a few times. The gene calls are TRBV6-1 and TRBJ2-7, with a tentative D call TRBD2 (5 bases). V dropped 4 bases and J dropped 0 bases, with 10 bases sitting between them. The CDR3 has 14 residues. Germline V gene lookup returns CDR1 MNHNS and CDR2 SASEGT. The CDR3, as DNA: TGTGCCAGCAGTGTGGGCGGAGGCTCCTACGAGCAGTACTTC. Translated: CASSVGGGSYEQYF.

This clonotype came up a few times. V and J are TRBV12-3 or TRBV12-4 and TRBJ2-3, with D perhaps matching TRBD2 (5 bases). This CDR3 contains 15 residues. Trimming pared 6 bases from V and 3 bases from J, leaving 16 bases between. The CDR3 loop reads CASSLGVTFTDTQYF. DNA of the CDR3: TGTGCCAGCAGCCTCGGGGTGACCTTTACAGATACGCAGTATTTT.

Regarding this clonotype: This could be a read error, since a much larger clone is one nucleotide away. V and J are TRBV7-2 and TRBJ2-7, with D possibly TRBD1 on 5 matching bases. Trimming stripped 2 bases from V and 4 bases from J, with 12 bases between. Germline V gene sequence: CDR1 SGHTA, CDR2 FQGNSA. CDR3 length: 14 amino acids. The CDR3: CASSLRQIHYEQYF. CDR3 DNA: TGTGCCAGCAGCTTAAGACAGATCCATTACGAGCAGTACTTC.

The chain joins TRBV18 to TRBJ2-1; tentatively, D is TRBD1 (6 bases). The CDR3 has 17 residues. V lost 0 bases and J lost 5, with 17 bases in between. CDR1 and CDR2 (germline): KGHSH, LQKENI. CDR3 nucleotide sequence: TGTGCCAGCTCACCACCGTTCCTGGGGGCGAGAAACAATGAGCAGTTCTTC. This translates into CASSPPFLGARNNEQFF.